What follows is one T cell receptor beta chain and its context. Its antigen remains unidentified. This entry is derived from a study of blood T cells in healthy people across ages. Study-wide findings and caveats: The study found TCR beta diversity correlated strongly with naive T cell percentage. Versus aged donors, long-lived donors had higher diversity and more naive CD4+ cells.

PBMCs were isolated at a quantity of at least 7 million per sample. Total RNA amounts of at least 6 micrograms were extracted per sample. CDR1 GTSNPN and CDR2 SVGIG come from the germline V gene (reference sequence). CDR3 length equals 12 residues. V was clipped by 3 bases and J by 13 bases, with 16 bases between them. Using a J-beta primer mix together with a sample-barcoded 5' primer, a second PCR was run for roughly 7 to 12 cycles. Via MiXCR, TCRdb re-called the 5' RACE reads, giving one row per CDR3 protein. The repertoire holds 650,000 to 900,000 distinct CDR3 sequences, with approximately 67% as singletons.

The chain links TRBV30 to TRBJ2-4; D may be TRBD1 (5 bases). This clonotype was obtained from a man aged 25 to 40 in good health. Sequencing was done on a sample of blood. As DNA, the CDR3 is TGTGCCTGGAGCGAAGGGGAAGGTGAGCAGTACTTC. Translated, it gives CAWSEGEGEQYF.